This T cell receptor beta chain was identified during a study of blood T cell repertoires in COVID-19. Turning to the study itself: Acute-phase and convalescent COVID-19 samples originated in the United States, Italy and Spain. The cDNA or gDNA used as material had been derived from T cells, B-cell-depleted T cells, or PBMCs.

In germline, CDR1 is SGHTA, CDR2 FQGNSA. The CDR3 runs to 14 residues. Trimming left V 3 bases short and J 0 bases short, with 6 bases between. A single count supports this clone. Original analysis: Estimation of nucleated cell counts was performed using reference gene primer amplification. This table comes from immunoSEQ multiplex PCR, and its TCRdb copy is limited to in-frame clones, with some not included. V and J calls and clone size are copied from that table; D and trimming were computed from the DNA. The table shows roughly 250,000 clones, with about 90% occurring only once. The specimen sequenced was peripheral blood. The rearrangement links TRBV7-2 to TRBJ1-3; D is unresolved. The sequence came from a man aged 55-75 years who had recovered from COVID-19. The CDR3 sequence is CASSLTDSGNTIYF. As DNA, the CDR3 is TGTGCCAGCAGCTTGACTGACTCTGGAAACACCATATATTTT.